Included here is one T cell receptor beta chain sequence, with context. Its specificity is not known. This record belongs to a study of T cell responses to AZD1222 COVID-19 vaccine. Study-level information: Second doses at about 4 or about 12 weeks were pooled.

Produced via immunoSEQ multiplex PCR; TCRdb's table is partial and in-frame only. The sample includes around 91,000 clones, 70% to 90% of them seen just once. V was pared by 2 bases and J by 2 bases, with 11 bases between. Germline lookup yields CDR1 SQVTM and CDR2 ANQGSEA. CDR3 length: 14 amino acids. The study, taken as a whole, reports: Reportedly, close to half of spike-specific TCRs are directed against unmutated variant regions. White British ancestry dominated among donors, who included more females, and clonal diversity was possibly underestimated. Repertoires were obtained only post-peak T cell response.

Here the sequenced sample was peripheral blood, taken on day 0 of AZD1222 vaccination. The V and J genes are TRBV29-1 and TRBJ2-3; D is tentatively TRBD1 or TRBD2 (5 bases each). The receptor's source is an adult in good health. The CDR3 sequence: CSVERSGPTDTQYF. CDR3 DNA: TGCAGCGTTGAAAGGTCGGGGCCCACAGATACGCAGTATTTT.